Here is one TCR beta chain with its context. Its antigen is unknown. Time point: persistent/refractory GD, antithyroid drugs over 5 years with positive TRAb. The TCR library was made from RNA that had been extracted from PBMCs in TRIzol. The CDR3 loop spans 14 amino acids. Germline assignment: CDR1 MNHEY and CDR2 SMNVEV (reference sequence). V was pared by 2 bases and J by 1 base, with 9 bases between. The sample is drawn from a study of regulatory T cells in long-lasting Graves disease. General study findings and limits: Those with persistent disease had in common more public clonotypes (about 2,500) than new patients (approximately 970). Sampling was limited to peripheral blood rather than thyroid tissue.

The TCR beta library used iRepertoire HTBI primers with Arm-PCR amplification of CDR3. TCRdb ran MiXCR on the multiplex PCR reads and lists one entry per CDR3 protein. The repertoire holds 400,000 or so distinct CDR3 sequences, with less than 25% as singletons. This TCR was sampled from a female donor with Graves disease. The chain employs TRBV27 and TRBJ2-7; D is unresolved. The sample consisted of peripheral blood mononuclear cells (PBMCs), taken when the disease was refractory, from a patient treated with antithyroid drugs. In DNA, the CDR3 is TGTGCCAGCAGTTTACGAGACGCATCCTACGAGCAGTACTTC. This codes for CASSLRDASYEQYF.